This entry is about one T cell receptor (beta chain). Naive CD8 isolation took CD45RO-negative cells positively selected for CCR7 and excluded terminally differentiated effector memory CD45RA+ cells. Using immunoSEQ multiplex PCR, the repertoire was profiled, and TCRdb retains in-frame clones only, with some absent. This table holds around 2,000,000 clones, about 95% found once. The record originates from a study of shared clonotypes between healthy human individuals. The receptor was derived from a man in his late teens or twenties in good health. Source material: naive CD8+ T cells sorted from blood.

CDR3 in amino acids: CASRPGLAYEQYF. In nucleotides, the CDR3 is TGTGCCAGCAGACCGGGACTAGCCTACGAGCAGTACTTC. The chain carries TRBV5-4 and TRBJ2-7; 8 bases are shared with TRBD2. Trimming removed 5 bases from V and 2 bases from J; junction bases left unmatched: 3. The V gene's germline CDR1 is SGHNT and CDR2 YYREEE (reference sequence). This CDR3 spans 13 amino acids.